A few counts support the clone carrying this T cell receptor beta chain. The target antigen is unknown. TCRdb re-derived calls from the 5' RACE reads in MiXCR, one entry per CDR3 protein. This table holds approximately 700,000 distinct CDR3 sequences, 18% found once. The CDR3 extends over 11 amino acids. Germline-derived CDR1 and CDR2 are MNHEY and SVGEGT. The trim removed 5 bases at V and 16 bases at J, leaving 8 bases unmatched. This sample was included in a study of identical twins. General study points: Cord blood beta clonotypes that were abundant carried fewer insertions, and memory repertoires showed no such trend.

Every sampled donor was Caucasian and healthy. This same sample was also part of a study on T cells expressing NK-cell markers. That study reports: Each TCR beta repertoire originated in sorted T cells that were CD3+CD56+NKG2C+, CD3+CD56+NKG2C- or CD3+CD56-NKG2C+.

The sample taken for sequencing was PBMCs. The sequence derives from a woman aged 18-29 years in good health. The chain carries TRBV6-2 or TRBV6-3 and TRBJ1-3; 7 positions agree with TRBD1. CDR3 loop: CASSNGDRLYF. The CDR3 coding sequence is TGTGCCAGCAGTAACGGGGACAGACTGTATTTT.